This TCR beta chain was found in a study of cytomegalovirus exposure and HLA in healthy donors. Study-level points and caveats: The productive fraction for most TCR beta V segments was about 87% or about 30% in an earlier analysis.

The V and J ends lost 4 bases and 1 base respectively, with 5 bases between them. The CDR3 runs to 13 residues. The germline CDR1 and CDR2 sequences are ENHRY and SYGVKD. The PCR contained 60 Vbeta and 13 Jbeta primers. TCRdb's table, derived via immunoSEQ multiplex PCR, lists solely in-frame clones and lacks some. Of roughly 88,000 clones listed, over 60% are singletons. Comment on this clone: The antigen is unknown.

Source material: PBMCs. The V gene is TRBV10-3, the J gene TRBJ1-5; TRBD1 might be the D (5 bases). The sequence was obtained from a man aged 25 to 40 in good health and CMV-seropositive. In DNA, the CDR3 is TGTGCCATCAGTGGACAGAGCAATCAGCCCCAGCATTTT. It translates to CAISGQSNQPQHF.